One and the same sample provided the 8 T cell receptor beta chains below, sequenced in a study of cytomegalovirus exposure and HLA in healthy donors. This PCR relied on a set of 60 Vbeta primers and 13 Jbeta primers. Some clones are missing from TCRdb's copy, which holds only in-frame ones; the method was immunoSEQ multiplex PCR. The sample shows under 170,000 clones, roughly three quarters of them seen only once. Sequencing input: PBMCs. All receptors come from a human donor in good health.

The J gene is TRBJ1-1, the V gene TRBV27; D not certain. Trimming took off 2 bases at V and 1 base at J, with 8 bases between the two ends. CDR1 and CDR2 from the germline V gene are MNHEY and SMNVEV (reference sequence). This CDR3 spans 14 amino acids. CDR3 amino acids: CASSLTAANTEAFF. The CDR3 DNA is TGTGCCAGCAGTTTAACGGCGGCGAACACTGAAGCTTTCTTT.

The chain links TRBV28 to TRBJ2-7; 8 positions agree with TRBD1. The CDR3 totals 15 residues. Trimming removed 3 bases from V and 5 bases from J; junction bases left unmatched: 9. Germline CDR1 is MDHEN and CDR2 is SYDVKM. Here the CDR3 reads CASSFTDRGYNEQYF. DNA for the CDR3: TGTGCCAGCAGTTTCACCGACAGGGGATATAACGAGCAGTACTTC.

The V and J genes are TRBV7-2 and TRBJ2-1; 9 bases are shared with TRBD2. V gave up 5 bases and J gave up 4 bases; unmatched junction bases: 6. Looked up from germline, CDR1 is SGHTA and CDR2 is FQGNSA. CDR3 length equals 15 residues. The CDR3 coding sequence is TGTGCCAGCAGCCGCGTAGCGGGAGAATACAATGAGCAGTTCTTC. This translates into CASSRVAGEYNEQFF.

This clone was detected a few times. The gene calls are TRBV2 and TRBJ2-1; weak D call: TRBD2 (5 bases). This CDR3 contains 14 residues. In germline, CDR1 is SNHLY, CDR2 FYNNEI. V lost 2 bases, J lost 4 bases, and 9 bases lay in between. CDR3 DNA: TGTGCCAGCAGTGAATCTTCGGGGTACAATGAGCAGTTCTTC. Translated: CASSESSGYNEQFF.

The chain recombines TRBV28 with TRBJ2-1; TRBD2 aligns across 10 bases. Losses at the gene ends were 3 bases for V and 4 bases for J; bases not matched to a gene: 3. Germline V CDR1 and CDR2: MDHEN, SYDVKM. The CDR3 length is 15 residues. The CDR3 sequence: CASSLVGLAYNEQFF. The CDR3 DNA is TGTGCCAGCAGTTTGGTGGGACTAGCGTACAATGAGCAGTTCTTC.

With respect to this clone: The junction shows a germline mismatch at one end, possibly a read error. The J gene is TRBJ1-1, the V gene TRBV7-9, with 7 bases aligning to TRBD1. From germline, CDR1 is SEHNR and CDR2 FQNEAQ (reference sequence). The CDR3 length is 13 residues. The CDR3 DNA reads TGTGTCAGCAGCTTAACAGGGGACACTGAAGCTTTCTTT. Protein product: CVSSLTGDTEAFF.

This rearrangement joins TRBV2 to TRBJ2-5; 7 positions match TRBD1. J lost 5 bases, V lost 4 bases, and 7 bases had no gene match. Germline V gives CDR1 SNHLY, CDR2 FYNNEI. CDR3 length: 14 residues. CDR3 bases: TGTGCCAGCAGTGGAGACAGGGCCGGGGAGACCCAGTACTTC. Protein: CASSGDRAGETQYF.

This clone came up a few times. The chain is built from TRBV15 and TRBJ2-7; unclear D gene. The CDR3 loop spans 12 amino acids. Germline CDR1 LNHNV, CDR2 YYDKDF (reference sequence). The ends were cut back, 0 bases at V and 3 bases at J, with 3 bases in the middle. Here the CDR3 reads CATSRDHYEQYF. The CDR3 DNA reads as TGTGCCACCAGCAGAGACCACTACGAGCAGTACTTC.